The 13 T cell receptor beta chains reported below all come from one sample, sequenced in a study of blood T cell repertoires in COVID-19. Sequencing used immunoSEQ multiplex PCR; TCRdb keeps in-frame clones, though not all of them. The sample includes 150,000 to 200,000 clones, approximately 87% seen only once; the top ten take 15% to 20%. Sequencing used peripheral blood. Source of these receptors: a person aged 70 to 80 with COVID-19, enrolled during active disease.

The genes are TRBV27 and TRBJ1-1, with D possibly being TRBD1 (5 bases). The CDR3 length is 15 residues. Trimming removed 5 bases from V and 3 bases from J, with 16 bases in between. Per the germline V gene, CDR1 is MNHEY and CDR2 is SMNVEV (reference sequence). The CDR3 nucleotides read TGTGCCAGCAGTAGGGGCGGATGGGGGGACACTGAAGCTTTCTTT. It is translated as CASSRGGWGDTEAFF.

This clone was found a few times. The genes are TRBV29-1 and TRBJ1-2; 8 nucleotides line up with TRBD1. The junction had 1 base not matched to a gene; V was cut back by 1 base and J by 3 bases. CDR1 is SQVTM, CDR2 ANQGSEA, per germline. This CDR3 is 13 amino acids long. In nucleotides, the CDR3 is TGCAGCGTTGAAGGGACAGGGTACTATGGCTACACCTTC. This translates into CSVEGTGYYGYTF.

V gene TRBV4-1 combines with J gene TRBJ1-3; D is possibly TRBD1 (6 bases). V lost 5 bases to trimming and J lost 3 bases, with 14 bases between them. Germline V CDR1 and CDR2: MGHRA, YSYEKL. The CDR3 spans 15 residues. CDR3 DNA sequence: TGCGCCAGCAGCTTACAGGGATTTGGTGGAAACACCATATATTTT. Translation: CASSLQGFGGNTIYF.

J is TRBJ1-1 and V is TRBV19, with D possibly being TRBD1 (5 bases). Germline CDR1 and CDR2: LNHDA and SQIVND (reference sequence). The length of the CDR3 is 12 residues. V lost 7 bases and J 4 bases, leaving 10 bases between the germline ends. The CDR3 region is CASTRDPTEAFF. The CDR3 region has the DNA TGTGCCAGTACCAGGGATCCCACTGAAGCTTTCTTT.

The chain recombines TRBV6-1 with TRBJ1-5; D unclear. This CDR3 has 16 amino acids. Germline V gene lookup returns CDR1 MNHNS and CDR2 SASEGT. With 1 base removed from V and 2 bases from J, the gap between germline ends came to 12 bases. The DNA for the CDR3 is TGTGCCAGCAGTGAAGGGGTAGCCCATGGCAATCAGCCCCAGCATTTT. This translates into CASSEGVAHGNQPQHF.

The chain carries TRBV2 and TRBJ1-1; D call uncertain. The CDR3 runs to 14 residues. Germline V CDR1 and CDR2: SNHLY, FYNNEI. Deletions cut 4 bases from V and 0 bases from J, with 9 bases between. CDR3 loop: CASSAEKMNTEAFF. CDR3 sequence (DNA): TGTGCCAGCAGTGCTGAGAAGATGAACACTGAAGCTTTCTTT.

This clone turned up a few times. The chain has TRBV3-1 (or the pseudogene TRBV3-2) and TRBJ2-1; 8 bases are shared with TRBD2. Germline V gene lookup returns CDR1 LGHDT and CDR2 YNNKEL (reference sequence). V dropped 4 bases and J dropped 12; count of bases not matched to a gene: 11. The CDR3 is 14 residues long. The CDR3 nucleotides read TGTGCCAGCAGCCCCGGGACTAGTAGGTCAGGGCAGTTCTTC. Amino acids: CASSPGTSRSGQFF.

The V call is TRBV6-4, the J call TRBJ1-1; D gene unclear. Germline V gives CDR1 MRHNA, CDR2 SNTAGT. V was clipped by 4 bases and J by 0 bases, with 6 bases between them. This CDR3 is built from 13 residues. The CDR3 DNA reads TGTGCCAGCAGTGTTTCAGTGAACACTGAAGCTTTCTTT. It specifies CASSVSVNTEAFF.

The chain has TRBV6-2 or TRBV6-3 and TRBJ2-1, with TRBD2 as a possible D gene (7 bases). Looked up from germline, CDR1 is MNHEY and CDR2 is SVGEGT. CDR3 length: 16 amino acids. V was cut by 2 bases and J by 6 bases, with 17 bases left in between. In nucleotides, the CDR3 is TGTGCCAGCAGTTACCGACTGGGGAGGGGGATCAATGAGCAGTTCTTC. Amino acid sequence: CASSYRLGRGINEQFF.

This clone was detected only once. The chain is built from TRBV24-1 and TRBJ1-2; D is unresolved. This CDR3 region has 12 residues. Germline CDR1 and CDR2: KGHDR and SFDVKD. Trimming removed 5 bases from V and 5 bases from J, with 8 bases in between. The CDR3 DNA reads TGTGCCACCAGTGTGAGGGTTTATGGCTACACCTTC. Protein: CATSVRVYGYTF.

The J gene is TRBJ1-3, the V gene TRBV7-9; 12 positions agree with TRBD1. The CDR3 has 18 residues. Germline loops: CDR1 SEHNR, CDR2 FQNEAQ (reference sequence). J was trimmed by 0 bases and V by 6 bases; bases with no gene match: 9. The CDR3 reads CASSLSGTGGFSGNTIYF. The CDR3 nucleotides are TGTGCCAGCAGTTTATCCGGGACAGGGGGCTTCTCTGGAAACACCATATATTTT.

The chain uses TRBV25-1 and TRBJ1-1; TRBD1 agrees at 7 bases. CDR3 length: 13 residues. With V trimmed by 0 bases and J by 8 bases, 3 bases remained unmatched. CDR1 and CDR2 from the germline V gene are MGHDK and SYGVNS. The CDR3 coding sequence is TGTGCCAGCAGTGAATACTTACAGGGGGAAGCTTTCTTT. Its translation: CASSEYLQGEAFF.

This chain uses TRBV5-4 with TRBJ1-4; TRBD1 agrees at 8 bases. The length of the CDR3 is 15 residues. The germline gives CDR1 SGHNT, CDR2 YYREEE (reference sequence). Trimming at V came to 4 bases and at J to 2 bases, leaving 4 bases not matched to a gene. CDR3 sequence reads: CASSTRTGTNEKLFF. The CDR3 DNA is TGTGCCAGCAGCACCCGGACAGGGACTAATGAAAAACTGTTTTTT.